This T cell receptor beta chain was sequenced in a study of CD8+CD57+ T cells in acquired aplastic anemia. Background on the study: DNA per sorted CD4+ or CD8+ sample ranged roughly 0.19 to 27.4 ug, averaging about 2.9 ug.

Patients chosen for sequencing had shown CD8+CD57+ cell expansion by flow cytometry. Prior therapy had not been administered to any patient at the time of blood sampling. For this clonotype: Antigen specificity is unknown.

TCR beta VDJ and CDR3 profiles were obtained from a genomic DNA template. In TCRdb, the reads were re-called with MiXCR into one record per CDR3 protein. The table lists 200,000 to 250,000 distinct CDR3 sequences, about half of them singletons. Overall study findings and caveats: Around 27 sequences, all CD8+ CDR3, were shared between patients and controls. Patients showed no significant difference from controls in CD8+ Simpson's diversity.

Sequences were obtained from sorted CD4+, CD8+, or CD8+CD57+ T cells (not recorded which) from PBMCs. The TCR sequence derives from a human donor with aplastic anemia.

The CDR3 DNA reads as TGCGCCAGCAGCTTGGTTCAGCCTAACACAGATACGCAGTATTTT. Its protein product is CASSLVQPNTDTQYF. V usage is TRBV5-1 and J usage is TRBJ2-3, with unresolved D. This CDR3 has 15 residues. Per the germline V gene, CDR1 is SGHRS and CDR2 is YFSETQ. The V and J ends lost 0 bases and 2 bases respectively, with 10 bases between them.